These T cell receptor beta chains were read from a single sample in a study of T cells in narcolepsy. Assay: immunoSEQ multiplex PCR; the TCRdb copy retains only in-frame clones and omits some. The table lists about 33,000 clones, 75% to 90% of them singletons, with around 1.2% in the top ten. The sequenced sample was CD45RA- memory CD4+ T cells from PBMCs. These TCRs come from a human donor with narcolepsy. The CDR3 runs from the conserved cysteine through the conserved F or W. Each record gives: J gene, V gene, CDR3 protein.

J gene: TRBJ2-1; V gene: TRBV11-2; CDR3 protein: CASSLGRGPGVNEQFF
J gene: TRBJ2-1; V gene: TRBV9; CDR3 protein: CASSPPNEQFF
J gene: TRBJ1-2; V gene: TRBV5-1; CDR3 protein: CASSPIPTGGGGYTF
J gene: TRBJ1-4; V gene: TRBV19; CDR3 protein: CASSKQPPNEKLFF
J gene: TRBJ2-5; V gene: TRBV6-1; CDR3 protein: CASRSGGVETQYF
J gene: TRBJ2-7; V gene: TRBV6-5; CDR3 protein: CASRGRGDSYEQYF
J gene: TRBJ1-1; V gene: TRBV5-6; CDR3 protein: CASSLAGSYTEAFF
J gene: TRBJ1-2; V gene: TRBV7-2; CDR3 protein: CASSLASGGYTF
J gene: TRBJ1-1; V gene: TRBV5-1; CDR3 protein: CASSSFDRGTEAFF
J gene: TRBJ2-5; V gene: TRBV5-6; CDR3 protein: CASSLPGGAGTQYF
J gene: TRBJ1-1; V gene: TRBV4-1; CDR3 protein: CASSQDLARANTEAFF
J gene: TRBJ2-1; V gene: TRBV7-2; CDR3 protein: CASSLEVAHNEQFF
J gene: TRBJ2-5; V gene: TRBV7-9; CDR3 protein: CASSLDMSWGETQYF
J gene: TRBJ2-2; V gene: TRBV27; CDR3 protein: CASSSTGGYTGELFF
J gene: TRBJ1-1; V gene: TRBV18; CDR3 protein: CASSPLALDTGEAFF
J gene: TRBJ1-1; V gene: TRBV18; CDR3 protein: CASSRNEMYNTEAFF
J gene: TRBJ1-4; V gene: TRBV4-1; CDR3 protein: CASSQLGGSLFF
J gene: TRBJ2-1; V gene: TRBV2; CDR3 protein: CATAAGAKVPGSAEQFF
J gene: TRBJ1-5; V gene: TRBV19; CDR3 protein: CASTLQASNQPQHF
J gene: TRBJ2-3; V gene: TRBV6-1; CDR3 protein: CASSERDYSTDTQYF
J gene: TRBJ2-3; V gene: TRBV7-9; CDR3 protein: CASSPAGTGFTDTQYF
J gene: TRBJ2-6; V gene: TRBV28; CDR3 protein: CASSLPQGSGANVLTF
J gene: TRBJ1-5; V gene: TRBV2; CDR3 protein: CASGRDRGDQPQHF
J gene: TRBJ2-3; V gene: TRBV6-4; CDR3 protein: CASSRTSGTSTDTQYF
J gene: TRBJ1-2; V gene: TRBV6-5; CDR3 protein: CASSQGQAPYGYTF
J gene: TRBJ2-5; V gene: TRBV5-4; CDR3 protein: CASSLDQGRGETQYF
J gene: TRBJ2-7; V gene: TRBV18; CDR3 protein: CASSQRDRGPHEQYF
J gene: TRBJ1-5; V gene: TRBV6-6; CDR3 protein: CASSYSENNNQPQHF
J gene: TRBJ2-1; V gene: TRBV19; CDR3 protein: CASSIGNRGNEQFF
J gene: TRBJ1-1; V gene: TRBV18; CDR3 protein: CASSPPHPVPMNTEAFF
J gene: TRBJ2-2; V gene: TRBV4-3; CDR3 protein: CASSLGQGVLGELFF
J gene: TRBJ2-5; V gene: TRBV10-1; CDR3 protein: CASSRRTQETQYF
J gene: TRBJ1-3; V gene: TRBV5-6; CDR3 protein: CASSLEMSSGNTIYF
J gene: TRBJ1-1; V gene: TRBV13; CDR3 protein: CASSLVPAGTEAFF
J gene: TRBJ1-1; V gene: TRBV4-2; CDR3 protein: CASSQDRDTEAFF
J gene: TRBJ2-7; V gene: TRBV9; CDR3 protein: CASSPPGALYEQYF
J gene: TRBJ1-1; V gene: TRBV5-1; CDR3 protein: CASSLPGKDTEAFF
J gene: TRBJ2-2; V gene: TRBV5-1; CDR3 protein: CASSFNGLTGELFF
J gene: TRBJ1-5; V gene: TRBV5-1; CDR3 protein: CASSPMGVAQPQHF
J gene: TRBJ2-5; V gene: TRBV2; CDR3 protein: CAGVGQETQYF
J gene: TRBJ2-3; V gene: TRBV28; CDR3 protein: CASSLAPAGATDTQYF
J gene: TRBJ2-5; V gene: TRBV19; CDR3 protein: CASSIGGLQETQYF
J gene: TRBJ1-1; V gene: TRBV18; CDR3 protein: CASSPGQGEAFF
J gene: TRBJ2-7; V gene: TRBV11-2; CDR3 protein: CASSLGRQTYEQYF
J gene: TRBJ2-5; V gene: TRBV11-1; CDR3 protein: CASSLGETQYF
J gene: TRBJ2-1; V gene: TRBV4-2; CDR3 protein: CASSRLAGEGDEQFF
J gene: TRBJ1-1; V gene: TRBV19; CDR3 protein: CASSIEGGTEAFF
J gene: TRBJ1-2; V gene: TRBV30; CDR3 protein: CAWNPGPQSPNYGYTF
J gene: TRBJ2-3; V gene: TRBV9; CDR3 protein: CASRPPVGADTQYF
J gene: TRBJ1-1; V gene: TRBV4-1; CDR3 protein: CASTASQGAPGTEAFF
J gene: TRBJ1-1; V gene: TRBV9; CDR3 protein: CASSVTYRSPEAFF